Listed here is a single T cell receptor beta chain. Time point described: neoterminal ileum biopsy at postoperative endoscopy, about 6 months after surgery. The data were taken from a study of T cell repertoires in ileal Crohn's disease. V gave up 1 base and J gave up 0 bases, with 10 bases separating them. Germline V lookup: CDR1 MGHRA, CDR2 YSYEKL. The CDR3 extends over 17 amino acids. Sequenced by immunoSEQ multiplex PCR; TCRdb stores in-frame clones only, minus some. Of just over 3,000 clones in the sample, roughly 90% were seen once. The receptor's source is an adult with Crohn's disease. This chain links TRBV4-1 with TRBJ2-6; D unclear. The sample taken for sequencing was ileal tissue. CDR3 nucleotides: TGCGCCAGCAGCCAAGGGTCAGGATCCTCTGGGGCCAACGTCCTGACTTTC. It codes for CASSQGSGSSGANVLTF.